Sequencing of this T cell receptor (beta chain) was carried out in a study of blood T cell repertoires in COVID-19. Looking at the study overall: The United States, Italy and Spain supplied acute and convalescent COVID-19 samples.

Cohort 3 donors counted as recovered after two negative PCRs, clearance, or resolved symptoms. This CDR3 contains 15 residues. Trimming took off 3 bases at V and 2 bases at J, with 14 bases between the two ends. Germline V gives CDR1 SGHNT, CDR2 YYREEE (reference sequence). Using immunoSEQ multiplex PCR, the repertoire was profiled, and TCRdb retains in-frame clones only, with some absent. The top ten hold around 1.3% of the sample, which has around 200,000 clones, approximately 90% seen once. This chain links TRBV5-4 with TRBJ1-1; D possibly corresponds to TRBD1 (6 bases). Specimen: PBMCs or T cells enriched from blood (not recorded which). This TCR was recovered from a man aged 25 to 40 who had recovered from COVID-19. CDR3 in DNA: TGTGCCAGCAGCTCCCCGGACAGATCTAACACTGAAGCTTTCTTT. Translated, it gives CASSSPDRSNTEAFF.